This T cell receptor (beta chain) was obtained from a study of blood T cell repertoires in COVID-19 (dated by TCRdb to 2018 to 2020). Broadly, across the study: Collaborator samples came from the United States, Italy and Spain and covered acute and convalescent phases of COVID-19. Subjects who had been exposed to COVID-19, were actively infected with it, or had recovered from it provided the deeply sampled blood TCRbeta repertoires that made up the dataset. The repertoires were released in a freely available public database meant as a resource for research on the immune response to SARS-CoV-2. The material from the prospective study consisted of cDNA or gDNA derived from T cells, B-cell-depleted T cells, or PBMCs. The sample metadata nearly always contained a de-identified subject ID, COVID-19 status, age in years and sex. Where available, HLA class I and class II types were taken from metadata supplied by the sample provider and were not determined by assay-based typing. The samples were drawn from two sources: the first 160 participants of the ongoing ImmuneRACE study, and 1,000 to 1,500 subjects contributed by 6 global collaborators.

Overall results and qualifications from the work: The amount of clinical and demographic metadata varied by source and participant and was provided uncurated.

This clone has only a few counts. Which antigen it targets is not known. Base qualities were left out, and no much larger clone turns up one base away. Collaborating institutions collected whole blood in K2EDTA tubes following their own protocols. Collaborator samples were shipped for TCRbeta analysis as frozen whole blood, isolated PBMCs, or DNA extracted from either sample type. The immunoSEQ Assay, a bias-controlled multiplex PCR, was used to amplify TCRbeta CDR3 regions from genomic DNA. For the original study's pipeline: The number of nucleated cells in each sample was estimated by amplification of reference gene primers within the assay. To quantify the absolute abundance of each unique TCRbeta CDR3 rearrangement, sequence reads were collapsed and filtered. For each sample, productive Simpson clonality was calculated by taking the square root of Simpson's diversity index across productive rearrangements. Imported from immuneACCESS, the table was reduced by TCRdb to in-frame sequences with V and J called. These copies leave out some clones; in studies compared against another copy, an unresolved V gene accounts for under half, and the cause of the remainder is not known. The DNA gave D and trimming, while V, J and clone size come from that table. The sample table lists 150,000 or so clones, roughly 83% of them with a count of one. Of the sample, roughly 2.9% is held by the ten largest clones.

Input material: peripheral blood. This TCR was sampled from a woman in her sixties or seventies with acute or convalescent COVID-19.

The bases are TGTGCCAGTACCAACCTGGGACAGGGTTATAATTCACCCCTCCACTTT. This codes for CASTNLGQGYNSPLHF. The chain joins TRBV19 to TRBJ1-6; TRBD1 agrees with 9 junctional bases. The germline V gene (reference sequence) gives CDR1 as LNHDA and CDR2 as SQIVND. Compared with germline, V lacks 7 bases and J lacks 4 bases; bases without a gene match: 8. From the cysteine up to the phenylalanine, the CDR3 has a length of 16 residues. Only the CDR3 part of the read is kept: 48 bases, read in frame from the first base. When the CDR3 is completed using the reference TRBV19 and TRBJ1-6 genes on either side, the full variable domain is DGGITQSPKYLFRKEGQNVTLSCEQNLNHDAMYWYRQDPGQGLRLIYYSQIVNDFQKGDIAEGYSVSREKKESFPLTVTSAQKNPTAFYLCASTNLGQGYNSPLHFGNGTRLTVT.